Included here is one TCR beta chain sequence, with context. The antigen remains unidentified. The Oncomine TCR Beta short-read assay sequenced DNA from cultured CD4+ T cells. TCRdb reprocessed the PCR reads via MiXCR and lists one record per CDR3 protein. This table holds about 25,000 distinct CDR3 sequences, 60% to 80% found once. The data were obtained in a study of vaccination and CD4 T cells after COVID-19. The CDR3 loop spans 13 amino acids. V lost 5 bases and J lost 7, with 9 bases in between. The V gene's germline CDR1 is ENHRY and CDR2 SYGVKD. Treatment noted: roughly ten-day PBMC culture with coronavirus spike peptide pools or control peptides (ViraFEST assay).

This chain links TRBV10-3 with TRBJ1-6; D may be TRBD1 (6 bases). Sequences were derived from CD4+ T cells from blood, cultured in vitro, sampled after SARS-CoV-2 vaccination. This receptor was obtained from a human donor who received a COVID-19 vaccine. The chain's CDR3 is CAISIGQNSPLHF. In DNA, the CDR3 is TGTGCCATCAGTATAGGACAGAATTCACCCCTCCACTTT.